One sample yielded the 27 T cell receptor beta chains listed below, sequenced in a study of shared clonotypes between healthy human individuals. This table comes from immunoSEQ multiplex PCR, and its TCRdb copy is limited to in-frame clones, with some not included. The data show some 500,000 clones, with roughly three quarters seen just once and about 12% held by the top ten. Sequenced material: PBMCs. The receptors derive from a woman in her thirties or forties in good health. Some clones in this sample may be carry-over from other donors' samples.

The chain couples TRBV2 to TRBJ1-2, with D tentatively TRBD1 (5 bases). This CDR3 spans 13 amino acids. CDR1 is SNHLY and CDR2 is FYNNEI in the germline V gene. V lost 1 base to trimming and J lost 4 bases, with 7 bases between them. The CDR3 DNA is TGTGCCAGCAGTGAAGTCAGGGCCTATGGCTACACCTTC. Amino acids: CASSEVRAYGYTF.

This chain links TRBV5-1 with TRBJ2-6; D perhaps matches TRBD2 (6 bases). The germline V gene has CDR1 SGHRS and CDR2 YFSETQ. The CDR3 totals 17 residues. With 4 bases removed from V and 2 bases from J, the gap between germline ends came to 16 bases. CDR3: CASSPRAGGAGANVLTF. The CDR3 DNA reads as TGCGCCAGCAGCCCTAGGGCCGGAGGGGCTGGGGCCAACGTCCTGACTTTC.

This chain uses TRBV6-1 with TRBJ2-7; TRBD1 aligns across 8 bases. The CDR3 extends over 15 amino acids. The V gene's germline CDR1 is MNHNS and CDR2 SASEGT. Trimming removed 4 bases from V and 4 bases from J; junction bases left unmatched: 9. The CDR3 DNA reads TGTGCCAGCAGTGCCGACAGGGGCTCCGGGTACGAGCAGTACTTC. This sequence encodes CASSADRGSGYEQYF.

This clone was counted a few times. This rearrangement joins TRBV18 to TRBJ2-7, with D unresolved. CDR3 length equals 14 residues. V lost 1 base and J 6 bases, leaving 13 bases between the germline ends. Germline CDR1 reads KGHSH; CDR2 reads LQKENI. CDR3 in DNA: TGTGCCAGCTCACCACAACAGAACAAGGTCGAGCAGTACTTC. It encodes CASSPQQNKVEQYF.

In this sample, this clone turned up a few times. The germline gene is not matched at one end of the junction; a read error may be the cause. The chain combines TRBV7-9 with TRBJ1-1; D is undetermined. Germline V lookup: CDR1 SEHNR, CDR2 FQNEAQ (reference sequence). The CDR3 has 12 amino acids. CDR3 coding DNA: TGTACCAGCAGCCCCTCCCACATTGAAGCTTTCTTT. It is translated as CTSSPSHIEAFF.

This clone was counted only a few times. The chain employs TRBV18 and TRBJ2-6, with 7 bases matching TRBD1. The CDR3 is made up of 17 amino acids. Losses at the gene ends were 3 bases for V and 3 bases for J; bases not matched to a gene: 8. The germline CDR1 and CDR2 sequences are KGHSH and LQKENI. CDR3 loop: CASSPTGWERGANVLTF. The DNA for the CDR3 is TGTGCCAGCTCACCGACAGGGTGGGAGCGTGGGGCCAACGTCCTGACTTTC.

Concerning this clone itself: In the same sample, other DNA sequences code for this CDR3. This rearrangement joins TRBV9 to TRBJ2-3; D unresolved. CDR3 length: 13 amino acids. V was clipped by 2 bases and J by 0 bases, with 4 bases between them. Germline CDR1 reads SGDLS; CDR2 reads YYNGEE. CDR3 in amino acids: CASSVGSTDTQYF. The DNA of the CDR3 is TGTGCCAGCAGCGTGGGAAGCACAGATACGCAGTATTTT.

This rearrangement joins TRBV10-3 to TRBJ2-7; a possible D gene is TRBD2 (6 bases). This CDR3 contains 15 residues. Germline V gives CDR1 ENHRY, CDR2 SYGVKD. The V end lost 0 bases, the J end lost 6 bases, and 15 bases lay between the germline ends. Written as DNA, the CDR3 is TGTGCCATCAGTGAGTCACGGGGGACCCAAGCCGAGCAGTACTTC. It encodes CAISESRGTQAEQYF.

As regards this clone: This sequence may be a read error, since a much larger clone differs from it by one base. The chain employs TRBV7-2 and TRBJ2-7; TRBD2 aligns across 10 bases. In germline, CDR1 is SGHTA, CDR2 FQGNSA. The CDR3 length is 16 residues. The CDR3 reads CASSLVLAGGGVEQCF. The DNA of the CDR3 is TGTGCCAGCAGCTTAGTGTTAGCGGGAGGAGGGGTCGAGCAGTGCTTC.

This clone has ten or more counts. The CDR3 region is CASSFPGLAEQETQYF. The CDR3 nucleotides are TGCGCCAGCAGCTTTCCGGGACTAGCGGAGCAAGAGACCCAGTACTTC. The rearrangement joins TRBV5-1 to TRBJ2-5; 11 bases are a match to TRBD2. Germline values: CDR1 SGHRS, CDR2 YFSETQ. V lost 2 bases to trimming and J lost 2 bases; unmatched junction nucleotides: 5. The CDR3 has 16 residues. Using reference TRBV5-1 and TRBJ2-5 for the parts outside the CDR3, the full variable domain is KAGVTQTPRYLIKTRGQQVTLSCSPISGHRSVSWYQQTPGQGLQFLFEYFSETQRNKGNFPGRFSGRQFSNSRSEMNVSTLELGDSALYLCASSFPGLAEQETQYFGPGTRLLVL.

The chain links TRBV14 to TRBJ2-3, with 12 bases lining up with TRBD2. Germline values: CDR1 SGHDN, CDR2 FVKESK. The CDR3 length is 18 residues. Germline trimming cut 4 bases from V and 0 bases from J; bases unmatched to any gene: 8. The CDR3 loop reads CASSRWTSGAASTDTQYF. CDR3 in DNA: TGTGCCAGCAGCCGCTGGACTAGCGGGGCCGCTAGCACAGATACGCAGTATTTT.

This clone is a singleton in its sample. The chain recombines TRBV23-1 with TRBJ2-3; no reliable D call. TRBV23-1 carries the ORF label, with uncertain function. V shed 2 bases and J shed 2 bases, with 11 bases lying between them. The CDR3 loop spans 15 amino acids. In nucleotides, the CDR3 is TGCGCCAGCAGTCAAACCAACTCACACACAGATACGCAGTATTTT. It codes for CASSQTNSHTDTQYF.

With respect to this clone: A far larger clone is one nucleotide away, so this likely arose from a read error. The CDR3: CASSSGANVLTF. In DNA, the CDR3 is TGTGCCAGCAGCTCTGGGGCCAACGTCCTGACTTTC. V and J are TRBV7-9 and TRBJ2-6, with D unresolved. CDR1 and CDR2 (germline): SEHNR, FQNEAQ (reference sequence). CDR3 length: 12 residues. Trimming removed 4 bases from V and 2 bases from J, with 0 bases in between.

This chain connects TRBV6-6 to TRBJ1-5, with a possible D match to TRBD1 (6 bases). V gave up 2 bases and J gave up 6 bases, with 11 bases separating them. In germline, CDR1 is MNHNY, CDR2 SVGAGI (reference sequence). CDR3 length: 14 amino acids. Here the CDR3 reads CASSYRGAVQPQHF. The CDR3 coding sequence is TGTGCCAGCAGTTACAGGGGGGCGGTTCAGCCCCAGCATTTT.

V is TRBV18 and J is TRBJ2-3; 7 bases map to TRBD2. The ends lost 3 bases at V and 4 bases at J; junction bases unmatched: 10. Per germline, CDR1 KGHSH and CDR2 LQKENI. The CDR3 loop spans 16 amino acids. CDR3 region: CASSPSLWGGADTQYF. CDR3 nucleotide sequence: TGTGCCAGCTCACCTTCCCTCTGGGGAGGGGCAGATACGCAGTATTTT.

The chain uses TRBV28 and TRBJ1-1; 7 bases are shared with TRBD1. This CDR3 is built from 12 residues. Germline V lookup: CDR1 MDHEN, CDR2 SYDVKM. J lost 6 bases, V lost 5 bases, and 3 bases had no gene match. DNA for the CDR3: TGTGCCAGCAGTATACAGGGGTCTGAAGCTTTCTTT. This sequence encodes CASSIQGSEAFF.

J is TRBJ2-1 and V is TRBV30; D is perhaps TRBD1 (6 bases). CDR1 and CDR2 (germline): GTSNPN, SVGIG (reference sequence). Trimming took 1 base from V and 8 from J, leaving 18 bases between them. The CDR3 extends over 15 amino acids. CDR3 loop: CAWSEGVAGGDEQFF. DNA of the CDR3: TGTGCCTGGAGTGAGGGGGTAGCTGGGGGCGATGAGCAGTTCTTC.

The chain combines TRBV5-1 with TRBJ2-7; D is ambiguous. Germline V gene lookup returns CDR1 SGHRS and CDR2 YFSETQ. Trimming cost V 4 bases and J 0 bases, with 14 bases left between them. The CDR3 loop spans 15 amino acids. The chain's CDR3 is CASSQESHSSYEQYF. CDR3 nucleotides: TGCGCCAGCAGCCAGGAGTCCCATAGCTCCTACGAGCAGTACTTC. The variable domain in full, completed from reference TRBV5-1 and TRBJ2-7, reads KAGVTQTPRYLIKTRGQQVTLSCSPISGHRSVSWYQQTPGQGLQFLFEYFSETQRNKGNFPGRFSGRQFSNSRSEMNVSTLELGDSALYLCASSQESHSSYEQYFGPGTRLTVT.

This clone was counted ten times or more. The chain uses TRBV7-3 and TRBJ1-2, with D uncertain. The CDR3 consists of 13 residues. Looked up from germline, CDR1 is SGHTA and CDR2 is FQGTGA. V was pared by 5 bases and J by 4 bases, with 11 bases between. The CDR3 sequence: CASSIDGIYGYTF. CDR3 DNA: TGTGCCAGCAGCATAGACGGAATCTATGGCTACACCTTC.

The chain joins TRBV9 to TRBJ1-4; 7 nucleotides agree with TRBD1. This CDR3 has 15 amino acids. After removal of 2 bases from V and 4 bases from J, the junction contained 5 bases not matched to a gene. Germline CDR1 SGDLS, CDR2 YYNGEE. CDR3 nucleotides: TGTGCCAGCAGCGTTACAGGGGCTTTTAATGAAAAACTGTTTTTT. This gives the protein CASSVTGAFNEKLFF. Based on the CDR3 plus reference TRBV9 and TRBJ1-4, the full variable domain is DSGVTQTPKHLITATGQRVTLRCSPRSGDLSVYWYQQSLDQGLQFLIQYYNGEERAKGNILERFSAQQFPDLHSELNLSSLELGDSALYFCASSVTGAFNEKLFFGSGTQLSVL.

The V gene is TRBV29-1, the J gene TRBJ2-1, with 8 positions matching TRBD2. From germline, CDR1 is SQVTM and CDR2 ANQGSEA. This CDR3 contains 14 residues. Unmatched junction bases numbered 5, after V lost 7 bases and J lost 0 bases. For the CDR3, the DNA is TGCAGCGGCCTGACTAGCGCCTCCTACAATGAGCAGTTCTTC. Translated, it gives CSGLTSASYNEQFF.

The chain combines TRBV19 with TRBJ1-5, with D perhaps matching TRBD1 (5 bases). The germline V gene encodes CDR1 LNHDA and CDR2 SQIVND (reference sequence). The CDR3 has 15 residues. The ends were cut back, 9 bases at V and 1 base at J, with 16 bases in the middle. In nucleotides, the CDR3 is TGTGCCAGCTCGGGACCTCGAGGGAGCAATCAGCCCCAGCATTTT. Amino acids: CASSGPRGSNQPQHF.

V is TRBV5-1 and J is TRBJ2-7; 9 nucleotides match TRBD2. Trimming cost V 4 bases and J 2 bases; bases outside gene matches: 7. This CDR3 has 15 residues. Germline V lookup: CDR1 SGHRS, CDR2 YFSETQ. The CDR3: CASSLSSGAAYEQYF. CDR3 DNA: TGCGCCAGCAGCCTTTCTAGCGGGGCCGCCTACGAGCAGTACTTC.

As regards this clone: The likely explanation is a read error, given a far larger clone one base away. At the DNA level, this CDR3 is encoded by other sequences in the same sample as well. This chain uses TRBV30 with TRBJ2-2, with 11 positions matching TRBD2. The V segment lost 7 bases and the J segment 4 bases; nucleotides outside the gene matches: 14. The CDR3 is 17 residues long. Per the germline V gene, CDR1 is GTSNPN and CDR2 is SVGIG (reference sequence). CDR3 in DNA: TGTGCCTCGAACCCGACTAGCGGGATGGTTCGCACCGGGGAGCTGTTTTTT. It yields the protein CASNPTSGMVRTGELFF.

The rearrangement links TRBV28 to TRBJ1-4; D possibly corresponds to TRBD1 (5 bases). The V end lost 3 bases, the J end lost 2 bases, and 13 bases lay between the germline ends. This CDR3 has 16 amino acids. From germline, CDR1 is MDHEN and CDR2 SYDVKM. CDR3 sequence (DNA): TGTGCCAGCAGTTTCAACGGGGCGCAGACTAATGAAAAACTGTTTTTT. Translating gives CASSFNGAQTNEKLFF.

The chain links TRBV7-3 to TRBJ2-3; 7 positions match TRBD2. The CDR3 spans 12 residues. Germline CDR1 and CDR2: SGHTA and FQGTGA. Trimming at V came to 8 bases and at J to 5 bases, leaving 4 bases not matched to a gene. CDR3 DNA sequence: TGTGCCAGCGGGGCGGGAGTAGATACGCAGTATTTT. Residues: CASGAGVDTQYF. The full variable domain, rest sourced from reference TRBV7-3 and TRBJ2-3, is GAGVSQTPSNKVTEKGKYVELRCDPISGHTALYWYRQSLGQGPEFLIYFQGTGAADDSGLPNDRFFAVRPEGSVSTLKIQRTERGDSAVYLCASGAGVDTQYFGPGTRLTVL.

This clone appeared many times. The chain links TRBV5-1 to TRBJ2-7; the match to TRBD1 covers 9 bases. Trimming at V came to 3 bases and at J to 3 bases, leaving 1 base not matched to a gene. Germline assignment: CDR1 SGHRS and CDR2 YFSETQ. CDR3 length: 13 amino acids. CDR3 sequence: CASSWTGDYEQYF. CDR3 nucleotide sequence: TGCGCCAGCAGCTGGACAGGGGACTACGAGCAGTACTTC.